The present TCR beta chain was sequenced within a study of CD8 T cells in Susac syndrome. Between the trimmed V and J ends, which lost 3 bases and 5 bases, there was a span of 5 bases. This CDR3 has 11 residues. Germline-derived CDR1 and CDR2 are DFQATT and SNEGSKA (reference sequence). This clonotype appeared once. Random hexamers were used to reverse transcribe the RNA input (roughly 0.5 to 1 ug). TCRdb independently ran MiXCR on the immunoSEQ multiplex PCR reads; one entry per CDR3 protein. The data hold roughly 200,000 distinct CDR3 sequences, with over 85% observed a single time. The genes are TRBV20-1 and TRBJ2-1, with unresolved D. Source material: CD4+ T cells from PBMCs. This receptor was taken from a human donor in good health. CDR3: CSASFDNEQFF. The CDR3 DNA reads as TGCAGTGCTAGTTTCGACAATGAGCAGTTCTTC.